The source of this T cell receptor beta chain is a study of post-analysis software for immune sequencing data. General study results and limits: The study found significantly lower normalized Chao1 diversity in multiple sclerosis patients than in controls. Patients carried roughly 5 TRBV segments more frequently than controls did, and TRBV5-6, TRBV5-1 and TRBV20-1 were among them. Samples prepared in the same batch strongly co-clustered by F measure.

Every TCR beta cDNA library bore unique molecular identifiers. TCRdb used MiXCR to reprocess the PCR reads, holding one entry per CDR3 protein. Counted here are 550,000 to 700,000 distinct CDR3 sequences, roughly two fifths occurring once; the ten biggest clones make up more than 1.5%. Trimming took 2 bases from V and 1 from J; bases not matched to a gene: 18. This CDR3 region has 20 residues. Germline CDR1 reads MNHEY; CDR2 reads SVGEGT. With respect to this clonotype: What it recognizes is unknown.

The TCR comes from a girl aged 5 to 17 with multiple sclerosis. The rearrangement joins TRBV6-2 or TRBV6-3 to TRBJ2-5, with 8 positions matching TRBD1. Sequencing was carried out using blood. The CDR3 nucleotides read TGTGCCAGCAGTTACCTTGTTCCCGGGACAGGACGCTCCCTCCAAGAGACCCAGTACTTC. Amino acids: CASSYLVPGTGRSLQETQYF.